This TCR beta chain derives from a study of glioma-infiltrating T cells (TCRdb year 2016). Regarding the study in general: Low-grade gliomas were represented by WHO grade II oligodendrogliomas or astrocytomas, and glioblastomas were represented by WHO grade IV tumors that were sampled at initial rather than recurrent diagnosis. Sequencing coverage of about 4.5- to 11-fold of roughly 1 million peripheral T cells was targeted for blood libraries. The study sequenced TCR alpha- and beta-chain repertoires from glioma tissue, from non-neoplastic brain tissue and from matched peripheral blood mononuclear cells. Three low-grade glioma patients, about eight primary glioblastoma patients and three non-glioma patients contributing non-neoplastic brain tissue were included in the paired cohort. Dexamethasone was administered to glioma patients for six or fewer days before surgery. To gauge divergence between tissue and blood T-cell populations, every tissue-infiltrating repertoire was compared against the peripheral blood repertoire from the same patient.

From the germline V gene (reference sequence), CDR1 is DFQATT and CDR2 is SNEGSKA. The CDR3 runs 15 residues from the cysteine to the phenylalanine. The entry retains the CDR3 DNA only, 45 bases that are in frame from base 1. V and J are trimmed by 0 bases and 4 bases, and the gene matches miss 5 bases of the junction. Surgical brain or tumor specimens were cryofrozen in liquid nitrogen immediately after resection, and peripheral blood cells were collected concurrently. This clonotype was found many times. What antigen it recognizes has not been identified. No much larger clonotype is one base removed from it; base qualities were not supplied. The iRepertoire nested amplicon-rescue multiplex PCR (arm-PCR) platform was used to amplify TCR alpha and beta CDR3 regions from RNA. The input for one-step reverse transcription and amplification was about 85-400 ng of tissue mRNA or PBMC total RNA. Following bead purification, Illumina adapters were added through a secondary multiplex PCR, and the libraries were then gel-purified between 200 and 400 bp. The libraries contained internal 6-nucleotide barcodes that were used for demultiplexing. Libraries were sequenced on an Illumina MiSeq with 2x220 or 2x250 nucleotide paired-end reads. The source study handled its data this way. Paired reads were merged using FLASH 1.2.11 and aligned with BWA-MEM to the GRCh37 human genome, and TRA and TRB reads were then extracted. V and J assignment used an IMGT-derived reference of cassette sequences and CDR3 motifs that included pseudogenes. Three-frame translation of reads was performed, and productive CDR3s were defined as those with a C...FGXG motif and no stop codons. Clonotypes were defined as unique combinations of V-J cassette pair and CDR3 amino acid sequence. Reads were filtered by Hamming distance, thresholded by each sample's sequence error rate in mapped regions. TCRdb itself trimmed the public reads at Q25 with fastp, ran MiXCR and retained productive beta chains. Each entry is one CDR3 protein sequence, shown with its most common DNA and genes. What appears here as the V and J calls and clone size reflects TCRdb's work, not the paper's. Here the sample has a few hundred thousand distinct CDR3 sequences; roughly 41% occur a single time. 12% of the sample rests with the top ten.

Study-wide findings and limitations: Group comparisons rested on small numbers: three non-neoplastic, three low-grade glioma and 7 or 8 glioblastoma patients. VJ-independent divergence between tissue and blood was lower than expected in non-neoplastic patients but higher than expected in all gliomas, particularly low-grade gliomas. Patients with low tissue-blood divergence were marked by a signature set of shared blood CDR3 motifs, and this signature set was depleted in highly divergent patients. Only a very small number of CDR3 sequences turned up in both tissue and blood, a result put down to high CDR3 diversity combined with limited sampling.

The sequencing input was glioma tissue, nonneoplastic brain tissue, or PBMCs (not recorded which). This TCR came from a human donor with low-grade glioma or glioblastoma, undergoing nonglioma brain surgery, or in good health (not recorded which). The chain joins TRBV20-1 to TRBJ2-1; TRBD2 lines up with 8 middle nucleotides. The DNA sequence is TGCAGTGCTAGAGAGATAGCGGGACCGTACAATGAGCAGTTCTTC. It is translated as CSAREIAGPYNEQFF.